The 9 T cell receptor beta chains presented below share a single source sample, sequenced in a study of STAT3 mutations in large granular lymphocyte leukemia. General study results and limits: At least one immunodominant TCR beta clonotype appeared in every T-cell large granular lymphocyte leukemia patient.

No antigen has been assigned to these receptors. TCRdb's table, derived via immunoSEQ multiplex PCR, lists solely in-frame clones and lacks some. The table shows about 40,000 clones, with over 75% occurring only once. Sequenced sample: PBMCs. The origin of the receptors is a human donor with T large granular lymphocyte leukemia. Some clones in this sample may be carry-over from other donors' samples.

The chain is built from TRBV5-5 and TRBJ2-7, with D perhaps assigned TRBD1 or TRBD2 (7 bases each). V was shortened by 7 bases and J by 2 bases, with 19 bases between the two germline ends. Looked up from germline, CDR1 is SGHKS and CDR2 is YYEKEE (reference sequence). The CDR3 has 15 residues. In nucleotides, the CDR3 is TGTGCCAGCGCCTCGGCGACAGGGAGGGCCTACGAGCAGTACTTC. Residues: CASASATGRAYEQYF.

This rearrangement joins TRBV6-5 to TRBJ1-6, with unresolved D. CDR1 MNHEY and CDR2 SVGAGI come from the germline V gene. The CDR3 spans 13 residues. Trimming shortened V by 0 bases and J by 7 bases, and 4 bases separated the two germline ends. In DNA, the CDR3 is TGTGCCAGCAGTTACTCGACGAATTCACCCCTCCACTTT. Its translation: CASSYSTNSPLHF.

The J gene is TRBJ1-5, the V gene TRBV6-4, with a tentative D call TRBD1 (5 bases). The ends were cut back, 5 bases at V and 0 bases at J, with 8 bases in the middle. CDR1 and CDR2 (germline): MRHNA, SNTAGT. The CDR3 runs to 14 residues. This CDR3 reads CASSIDSSNQPQHF. The CDR3 DNA sequence: TGTGCCAGCAGTATTGACAGTAGCAATCAGCCCCAGCATTTT.

The chain recombines TRBV5-1 with TRBJ1-6, with a weak D call TRBD1 (6 bases). Trimming cost V 3 bases and J 7 bases, with 26 bases left between them. The germline V gene has CDR1 SGHRS and CDR2 YFSETQ. The CDR3 runs 19 residues. DNA of the CDR3: TGCGCCAGCAGCTGGGGCCTCGAACAGGGAAAAGGCGGGAATTCACCCCTCCACTTT. It encodes CASSWGLEQGKGGNSPLHF.

This chain connects TRBV18 to TRBJ2-2; a weak D match, TRBD1 (6 bases). In germline, CDR1 is KGHSH, CDR2 LQKENI. The V end was cut by 5 bases, the J end by 0 bases, with 13 bases between. The CDR3 runs 16 residues. Written as DNA, the CDR3 is TGTGCCAGCTCAGCAGGACAGAACGCGAACACCGGGGAGCTGTTTTTT. This sequence encodes CASSAGQNANTGELFF.

The chain recombines TRBV30 with TRBJ2-7; D remains unclear. Trimming cost V 5 bases and J 3 bases, with 29 bases left between them. This CDR3 has 18 amino acids. CDR1 and CDR2 from the germline V gene are GTSNPN and SVGIG (reference sequence). This CDR3 reads CAWEVEFVAFLPNYEQYV. The DNA for the CDR3 is TGTGCCTGGGAAGTGGAGTTTGTGGCATTCCTCCCGAACTACGAGCAGTACGTC.

The V call is TRBV29-1, the J call TRBJ1-6, with D possibly TRBD1 on 5 matching bases. Germline CDR1 is SQVTM and CDR2 is ANQGSEA. Trimming took off 6 bases at V and 7 bases at J, with 19 bases between the two ends. CDR3 length equals 15 residues. The CDR3, as DNA: TGCAGCGTGACGACCGGGACGGCCATAAATTCACCCCTCCACTTT. The encoded protein is CSVTTGTAINSPLHF.

The rearrangement uses TRBV11-2 and TRBJ1-1; D possibly corresponds to TRBD1 (5 bases). This CDR3 has 14 residues. Germline CDR1 SGHAT, CDR2 FQNNGV. V was trimmed by 2 bases and J by 2 bases, leaving 9 bases between them. The CDR3 nucleotides are TGTGCCAGCAGCTTAATGGGGCGAAACACTGAAGCTTTCTTT. This codes for CASSLMGRNTEAFF. The full variable domain, its missing parts supplied by reference TRBV11-2 and TRBJ1-1, is EAGVAQSPRYKIIEKRQSVAFWCNPISGHATLYWYQQILGQGPKLLIQFQNNGVVDDSQLPKDRFSAERLKGVDSTLKIQPAKLEDSAVYLCASSLMGRNTEAFFGQGTRLTVV.

The chain couples TRBV5-1 to TRBJ1-1; 8 nucleotides line up with TRBD1. The CDR3 has 15 amino acids. Germline V gene data show CDR1 as SGHRS and CDR2 as YFSETQ. The V gene end was trimmed by 4 bases and the J gene end by 3 bases; junction bases not matched to a gene: 8. The CDR3 loop is CASSGGTGTYTEAFF. In nucleotides, the CDR3 is TGCGCCAGCAGCGGTGGGACAGGTACCTACACTGAAGCTTTCTTT.